A few counts support the clone carrying this T cell receptor beta chain. Its antigen is currently unknown. The CDR3 totals 11 residues. Trimming left V 4 bases short and J 7 bases short, with 8 bases between. Germline V gives CDR1 SGHTA, CDR2 FQGNSA. Included in the TCR beta cDNA libraries were unique molecular identifiers. With about 0.95 to 11 million T cells as the source, approximately 450,000 cDNA molecules resulted. A single record per CDR3 protein comes from TCRdb applying MiXCR to the PCR reads. The sample yields roughly 800,000 distinct CDR3 sequences, 25% to 30% seen once. This entry comes from a study of post-analysis software for immune sequencing data. About the study: Disease trajectories encompassed relapsing-remitting, secondary progressive and progressive-relapsing multiple sclerosis. Whole-study findings and limits: Pronounced co-clustering by F measure was evident among identically batched samples. Controls had significantly higher normalized Chao1 diversity than multiple sclerosis patients. A few TRBV segments (TRBV5-6, TRBV5-1 and TRBV20-1 among them) occurred more frequently in patients than in controls.

The specimen sequenced was blood. The source is a girl between 5 and 17 years old with multiple sclerosis. The V gene is TRBV7-2, the J gene TRBJ2-7; D may match TRBD1 or TRBD2 (5 bases each). CDR3 DNA sequence: TGTGCCAGCAGCTCCTGGGGGGAGCAGTACTTC. It is translated as CASSSWGEQYF. The full variable domain, rest sourced from reference TRBV7-2 and TRBJ2-7, is GAGVSQSPSNKVTEKGKDVELRCDPISGHTALYWYRQSLGQGLEFLIYFQGNSAPDKSGLPSDRFSAERTGGSVSTLTIQRTQQEDSAVYLCASSSWGEQYFGPGTRLTVT.